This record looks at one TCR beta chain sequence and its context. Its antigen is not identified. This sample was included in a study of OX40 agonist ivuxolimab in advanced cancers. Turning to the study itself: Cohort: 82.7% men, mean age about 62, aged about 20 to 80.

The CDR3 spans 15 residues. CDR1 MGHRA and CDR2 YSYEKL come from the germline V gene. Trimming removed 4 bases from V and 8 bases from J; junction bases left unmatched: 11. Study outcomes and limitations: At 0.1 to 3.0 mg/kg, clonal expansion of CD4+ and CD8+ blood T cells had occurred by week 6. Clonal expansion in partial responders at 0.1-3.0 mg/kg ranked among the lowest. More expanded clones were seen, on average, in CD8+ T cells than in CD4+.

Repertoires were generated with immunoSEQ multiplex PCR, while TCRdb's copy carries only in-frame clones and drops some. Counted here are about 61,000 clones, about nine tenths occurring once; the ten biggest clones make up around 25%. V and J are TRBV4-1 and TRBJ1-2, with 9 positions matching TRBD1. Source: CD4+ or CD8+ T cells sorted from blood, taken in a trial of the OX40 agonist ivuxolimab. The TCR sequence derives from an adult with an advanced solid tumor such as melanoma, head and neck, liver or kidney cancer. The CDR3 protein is CASSRTGDSRIGYTF. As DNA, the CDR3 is TGCGCCAGCAGCCGGACAGGGGACTCACGTATCGGCTACACCTTC.